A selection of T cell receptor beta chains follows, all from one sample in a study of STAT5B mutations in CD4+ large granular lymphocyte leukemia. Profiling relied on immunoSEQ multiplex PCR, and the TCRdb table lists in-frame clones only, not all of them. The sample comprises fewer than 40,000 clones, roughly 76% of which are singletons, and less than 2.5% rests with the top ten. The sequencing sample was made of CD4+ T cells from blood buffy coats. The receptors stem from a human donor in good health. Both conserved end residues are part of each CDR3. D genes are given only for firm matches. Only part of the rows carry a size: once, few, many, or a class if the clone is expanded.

CDR3nt: TGTGCCAGCAGCGTCAACTGGGACTCTGGAAACACCATATATTTT
CDR3aa: CASSVNWDSGNTIYF
j_gene: TRBJ1-3
v_gene: TRBV9
abundance: .
d_gene: .

CDR3nt: TGTGCCAGCAGTGAAAGGAGACAGAACACCGGGGAGCTGTTTTTT
CDR3aa: CASSERRQNTGELFF
j_gene: TRBJ2-2
v_gene: TRBV6-1
abundance: .
d_gene: .

CDR3nt: TGTGCCAGCAGCCCCTTGCGGGGGGGCGTGAATGAGCAGTTCTTC
CDR3aa: CASSPLRGGVNEQFF
j_gene: TRBJ2-1
v_gene: TRBV7-2
abundance: .
d_gene: TRBD2

CDR3nt: TGTGCCAGCAGCTTGGCGGTGCGGGACGCCGGTTCGGGAAACACCATATATTTT
CDR3aa: CASSLAVRDAGSGNTIYF
j_gene: TRBJ1-3
v_gene: TRBV5-5
abundance: .
d_gene: .

CDR3nt: TGTGCCAGCAGCCCTGACAAACTGATCGTCGGCTACACCTTC
CDR3aa: CASSPDKLIVGYTF
j_gene: TRBJ1-2
v_gene: TRBV9
abundance: .
d_gene: .

CDR3nt: TGTGCCAGCTACCAGGGGTCAGCGGTTAGCACAGATACGCAGTATTTT
CDR3aa: CASYQGSAVSTDTQYF
j_gene: TRBJ2-3
v_gene: TRBV5-5
abundance: .
d_gene: .

CDR3nt: TGTGCCAGCAGCGGACCAATAGGACTAGTTGATATCGGGGAGCTGTTTTTT
CDR3aa: CASSGPIGLVDIGELFF
j_gene: TRBJ2-2
v_gene: TRBV7-9
abundance: .
d_gene: TRBD2

CDR3nt: TGTGCCAGCAGCCAAGGGTCAGACTCTGGAAACACCATATATTTT
CDR3aa: CASSQGSDSGNTIYF
j_gene: TRBJ1-3
v_gene: TRBV7-9
abundance: .
d_gene: .

CDR3nt: TGTGCCAGCAGACAGGGCAAGTTGTTCTACGAGCAGTACTTC
CDR3aa: CASRQGKLFYEQYF
j_gene: TRBJ2-7
v_gene: TRBV6-5
abundance: few
d_gene: .

CDR3nt: TGTGCCAGTAGTATAGGATTATTCGGACAACGAGCCAAAAACATTCAGTACTTC
CDR3aa: CASSIGLFGQRAKNIQYF
j_gene: TRBJ2-4
v_gene: TRBV19
abundance: .
d_gene: .

CDR3nt: TGTGCCAGCAGCTTAGGGCCCGGAGGTCAGCCCCAGCATTTT
CDR3aa: CASSLGPGGQPQHF
j_gene: TRBJ1-5
v_gene: TRBV11-2
abundance: .
d_gene: .

CDR3nt: TGTGCCAGTAGTATACCCCCATCACAGGGGGCAGGGGACGAGCAGTACTTC
CDR3aa: CASSIPPSQGAGDEQYF
j_gene: TRBJ2-7
v_gene: TRBV19
abundance: once
d_gene: TRBD1

CDR3nt: TGTGCCAGCAGCTTCGACAGGGGAGAGACCCAGTACTTC
CDR3aa: CASSFDRGETQYF
j_gene: TRBJ2-5
v_gene: TRBV11-2
abundance: .
d_gene: TRBD1

CDR3nt: TGCGCCAGCAGCTTGGAGGGGACAGTCAACACTGAAGCTTTCTTT
CDR3aa: CASSLEGTVNTEAFF
j_gene: TRBJ1-1
v_gene: TRBV5-1
abundance: few
d_gene: TRBD1

CDR3nt: TGTGCCACCAGCAGAAGGACAGGGACTAATGAAAAACTGTTTTTT
CDR3aa: CATSRRTGTNEKLFF
j_gene: TRBJ1-4
v_gene: TRBV15
abundance: .
d_gene: TRBD1

CDR3nt: TGTGCCAGCAGCCTAGGTCGCTCGAGCTCCTACAATGAGCAGTTCTTC
CDR3aa: CASSLGRSSSYNEQFF
j_gene: TRBJ2-1
v_gene: TRBV11-2
abundance: few
d_gene: .

CDR3nt: TGTGCCAGCAGTGAAATATGGGGATATAATTACTATGGCTACACCTTC
CDR3aa: CASSEIWGYNYYGYTF
j_gene: TRBJ1-2
v_gene: TRBV6-1
abundance: .
d_gene: .

CDR3nt: TGCAGCGCCCAAAGAGGGGGCGGCTACAATGAGCAGTTCTTC
CDR3aa: CSAQRGGGYNEQFF
j_gene: TRBJ2-1
v_gene: TRBV29-1
abundance: .
d_gene: TRBD1

CDR3nt: TGTGCCAGCAGCAAGAGGACCGTTAGCTCTGGAAACACCATATATTTT
CDR3aa: CASSKRTVSSGNTIYF
j_gene: TRBJ1-3
v_gene: TRBV7-8
abundance: .
d_gene: .

CDR3nt: TGTGCCAGTAGTTCCGACGGGCCGTCACTGGGCTTCTATGGCTACACCTTC
CDR3aa: CASSSDGPSLGFYGYTF
j_gene: TRBJ1-2
v_gene: TRBV19
abundance: few
d_gene: .

CDR3nt: TGTGCCATCAGCACCGGGACTAGCGGCGAAGATACGCAGTATTTT
CDR3aa: CAISTGTSGEDTQYF
j_gene: TRBJ2-3
v_gene: TRBV10-3
abundance: .
d_gene: TRBD2

CDR3nt: TGTGCCAGCAGCCGACTAGCGGGGCCCTACGAGCAGTACTTC
CDR3aa: CASSRLAGPYEQYF
j_gene: TRBJ2-7
v_gene: TRBV5-4
abundance: .
d_gene: TRBD2

CDR3nt: TGTGCCAGCAGCTTAGGGGTGGAGGGGTCGTCAGGGGAGACCCAGTACTTC
CDR3aa: CASSLGVEGSSGETQYF
j_gene: TRBJ2-5
v_gene: TRBV11-2
abundance: .
d_gene: .

CDR3nt: TGTGCCAGTAGTAGCCCCCGAGGACAGTTCCTTACTGAAGCTTTCTTT
CDR3aa: CASSSPRGQFLTEAFF
j_gene: TRBJ1-1
v_gene: TRBV19
abundance: .
d_gene: .

CDR3nt: TGTGCCTGGAGTGCAGAAGGGGTACAGCCCCAGCATTTT
CDR3aa: CAWSAEGVQPQHF
j_gene: TRBJ1-5
v_gene: TRBV30
abundance: .
d_gene: .

CDR3nt: TGCGCCAGCAGCCAAGATCGCCGGGGGGAGGTCCACGAGCAGTACTTC
CDR3aa: CASSQDRRGEVHEQYF
j_gene: TRBJ2-7
v_gene: TRBV4-1
abundance: .
d_gene: TRBD2

CDR3nt: TGCGCCAGCAGCCACCGGGACACAGCGAACACTGAAGCTTTCTTT
CDR3aa: CASSHRDTANTEAFF
j_gene: TRBJ1-1
v_gene: TRBV5-1
abundance: .
d_gene: .

CDR3nt: TGTGCCAGCAGCTTAACACAACGGACTGATAGAGGAGCTTTCTTT
CDR3aa: CASSLTQRTDRGAFF
j_gene: TRBJ1-1
v_gene: TRBV5-6
abundance: .
d_gene: .

CDR3nt: TGTGCCAGCAGTGGACAGAGGGATCAGCCCCAGCATTTT
CDR3aa: CASSGQRDQPQHF
j_gene: TRBJ1-5
v_gene: TRBV25-1
abundance: .
d_gene: .

CDR3nt: TGTGCCAGCAGTCAAGGGACTAGAGTGATGGGGAATGAGCAGTTCTTC
CDR3aa: CASSQGTRVMGNEQFF
j_gene: TRBJ2-1
v_gene: TRBV6-6
abundance: .
d_gene: TRBD2

CDR3nt: TGCGCCAGCAGTGTAAGTGCGGGAGAAGGATATGAGCAGTTCTTC
CDR3aa: CASSVSAGEGYEQFF
j_gene: TRBJ2-1
v_gene: TRBV10-1
abundance: .
d_gene: TRBD2

CDR3nt: TGTGCCAGCAACCTACAGGGGACAGCCGAGCAGTACTTC
CDR3aa: CASNLQGTAEQYF
j_gene: TRBJ2-7
v_gene: TRBV7-9
abundance: .
d_gene: TRBD1

CDR3nt: TGTGCCAGCAGTCAGGGGCACGAGCAGTACTTC
CDR3aa: CASSQGHEQYF
j_gene: TRBJ2-7
v_gene: TRBV6-5
abundance: few
d_gene: .

CDR3nt: TGTGCCAGCAGTTACAACGTCAAAGGGGAAGCTTTCTTT
CDR3aa: CASSYNVKGEAFF
j_gene: TRBJ1-1
v_gene: TRBV6-5
abundance: .
d_gene: .

CDR3nt: TGTGCCAGCAGTTACTCGGGTTTACCCACAGATACGCAGTATTTT
CDR3aa: CASSYSGLPTDTQYF
j_gene: TRBJ2-3
v_gene: TRBV6-5
abundance: .
d_gene: .

CDR3nt: TGTGCCAGCTCACTACGCAGGGATGAAAAACTGTTTTTT
CDR3aa: CASSLRRDEKLFF
j_gene: TRBJ1-4
v_gene: TRBV18
abundance: .
d_gene: .

CDR3nt: TGCGCCAGCAGCTTATTTACAGGGCGAGAGACCCAGTACTTC
CDR3aa: CASSLFTGRETQYF
j_gene: TRBJ2-5
v_gene: TRBV5-1
abundance: .
d_gene: .